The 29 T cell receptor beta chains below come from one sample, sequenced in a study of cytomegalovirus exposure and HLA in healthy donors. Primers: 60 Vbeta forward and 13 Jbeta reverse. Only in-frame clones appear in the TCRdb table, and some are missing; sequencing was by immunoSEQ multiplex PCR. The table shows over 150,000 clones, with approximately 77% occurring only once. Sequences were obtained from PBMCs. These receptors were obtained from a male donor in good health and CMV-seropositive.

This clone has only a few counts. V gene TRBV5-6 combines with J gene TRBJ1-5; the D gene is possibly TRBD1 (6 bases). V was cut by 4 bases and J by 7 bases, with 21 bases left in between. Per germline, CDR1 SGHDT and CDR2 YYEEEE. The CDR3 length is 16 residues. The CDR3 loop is CASSARGIGGWQPQHF. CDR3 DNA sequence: TGTGCCAGCAGCGCCAGAGGGATAGGGGGATGGCAGCCCCAGCATTTT.

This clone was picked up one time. DNA of the CDR3: TGTGCCAGCAGTGAGGGTGGGACAGGCTCCTACGAGCAGTACTTC. Translation: CASSEGGTGSYEQYF. The chain recombines TRBV2 with TRBJ2-7, with 8 bases matching TRBD1. The CDR3 is 15 residues long. Unmatched junction bases numbered 4, after V lost 3 bases and J lost 0 bases. CDR1 SNHLY and CDR2 FYNNEI come from the germline V gene.

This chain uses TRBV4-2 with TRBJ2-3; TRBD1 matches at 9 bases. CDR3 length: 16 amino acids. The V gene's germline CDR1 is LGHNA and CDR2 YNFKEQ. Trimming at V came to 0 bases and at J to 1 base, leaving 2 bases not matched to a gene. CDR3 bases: TGTGCCAGCAGCCAAGATTGGACAGGGGGCACAGATACGCAGTATTTT. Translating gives CASSQDWTGGTDTQYF.

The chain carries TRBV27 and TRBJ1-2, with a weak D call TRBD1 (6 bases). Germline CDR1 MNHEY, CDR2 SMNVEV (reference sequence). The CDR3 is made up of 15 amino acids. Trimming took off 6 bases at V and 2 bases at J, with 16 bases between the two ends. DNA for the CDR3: TGTGCCAGCAGCTCATGGGCTAGGGGGAACTATGGCTACACCTTC. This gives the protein CASSSWARGNYGYTF.

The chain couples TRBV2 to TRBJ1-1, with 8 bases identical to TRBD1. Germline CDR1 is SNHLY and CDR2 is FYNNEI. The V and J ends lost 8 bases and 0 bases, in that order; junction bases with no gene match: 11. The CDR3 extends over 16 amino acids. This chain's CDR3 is CASSMGTGLMNTEAFF. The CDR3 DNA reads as TGTGCCAGCTCCATGGGGACAGGCTTAATGAACACTGAAGCTTTCTTT. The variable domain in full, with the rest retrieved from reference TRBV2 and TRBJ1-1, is EPEVTQTPSHQVTQMGQEVILRCVPISNHLYFYWYRQILGQKVEFLVSFYNNEISEKSEIFDDQFSVERPDGSNFTLKIRSTKLEDSAMYFCASSMGTGLMNTEAFFGQGTRLTVV.

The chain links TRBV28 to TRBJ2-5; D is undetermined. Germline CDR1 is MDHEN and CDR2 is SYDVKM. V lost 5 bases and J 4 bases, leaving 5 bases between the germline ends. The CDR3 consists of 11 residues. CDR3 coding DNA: TGTGCCAGCAGTCTCGTAGAGACCCAGTACTTC. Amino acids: CASSLVETQYF.

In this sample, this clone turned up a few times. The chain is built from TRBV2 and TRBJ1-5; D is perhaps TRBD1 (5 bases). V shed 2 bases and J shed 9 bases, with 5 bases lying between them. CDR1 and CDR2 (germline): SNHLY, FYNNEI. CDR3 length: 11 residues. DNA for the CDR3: TGTGCCAGCAGTGAAACAGGGCCCCAGCATTTT. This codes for CASSETGPQHF. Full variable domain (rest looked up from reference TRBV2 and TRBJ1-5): EPEVTQTPSHQVTQMGQEVILRCVPISNHLYFYWYRQILGQKVEFLVSFYNNEISEKSEIFDDQFSVERPDGSNFTLKIRSTKLEDSAMYFCASSETGPQHFGDGTRLSIL.

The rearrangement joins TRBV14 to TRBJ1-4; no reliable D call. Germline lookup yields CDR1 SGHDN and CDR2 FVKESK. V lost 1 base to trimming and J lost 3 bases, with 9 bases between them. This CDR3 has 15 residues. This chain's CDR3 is CASSQGAGPNEKLFF. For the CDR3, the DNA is TGTGCCAGCAGCCAAGGAGCAGGCCCTAATGAAAAACTGTTTTTT. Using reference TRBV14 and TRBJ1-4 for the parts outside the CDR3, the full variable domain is EAGVTQFPSHSVIEKGQTVTLRCDPISGHDNLYWYRRVMGKEIKFLLHFVKESKQDESGMPNNRFLAERTGGTYSTLKVQPAELEDSGVYFCASSQGAGPNEKLFFGSGTQLSVL.

The CDR3 DNA reads TGTGCCTGGGGCCGGTTAGGAGGCGGGAATGAAAAACTGTTTTTT. It yields the protein CAWGRLGGGNEKLFF. The J gene is TRBJ1-4, the V gene TRBV30; D uncertain. The germline CDR1 and CDR2 sequences are GTSNPN and SVGIG (reference sequence). The CDR3 runs to 15 residues. V dropped 5 bases and J dropped 5 bases, with 18 bases sitting between them.

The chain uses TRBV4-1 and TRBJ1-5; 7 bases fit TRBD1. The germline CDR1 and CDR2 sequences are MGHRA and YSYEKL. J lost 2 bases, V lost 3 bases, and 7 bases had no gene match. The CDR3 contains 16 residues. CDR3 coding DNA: TGCGCCAGCAGCCATGAGGGACAGACCGGCAATCAGCCCCAGCATTTT. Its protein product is CASSHEGQTGNQPQHF.

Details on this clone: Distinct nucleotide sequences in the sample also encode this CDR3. CDR3: CASSEETGVTDTQYF. The CDR3 DNA reads as TGTGCCAGCAGTGAGGAGACAGGGGTGACAGATACGCAGTATTTT. The chain joins TRBV6-1 to TRBJ2-3, with TRBD1 identical over 8 bases. Germline trimming cut 3 bases from V and 3 bases from J; bases unmatched to any gene: 5. Germline CDR1 and CDR2: MNHNS and SASEGT. There are 15 residues in the CDR3.

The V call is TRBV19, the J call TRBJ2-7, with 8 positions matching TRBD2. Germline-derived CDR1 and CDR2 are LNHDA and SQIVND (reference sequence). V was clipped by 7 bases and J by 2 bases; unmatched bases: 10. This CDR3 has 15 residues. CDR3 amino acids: CASKPGGRGAYEQYF. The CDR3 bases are TGTGCCAGTAAGCCGGGAGGGAGGGGAGCCTACGAGCAGTACTTC.

The CDR3 is CASSYSLAADTQYF. CDR3 bases: TGTGCCAGCAGTTACTCGTTAGCGGCAGATACGCAGTATTTT. V gene TRBV6-6 combines with J gene TRBJ2-3; D might be TRBD2 (6 bases). V was clipped by 0 bases and J by 4 bases, with 8 bases between them. CDR1 MNHNY and CDR2 SVGAGI come from the germline V gene (reference sequence). The CDR3 is 14 amino acids.

DNA of the CDR3: TGTGCCAGCAGTGAAGGACAGGGGGCCGGGGGCTACACCTTC. Translating it yields CASSEGQGAGGYTF. This chain links TRBV2 with TRBJ1-2, with 10 bases aligning to TRBD1. The CDR3 spans 14 residues. V dropped 1 base and J dropped 8; count of bases not matched to a gene: 4. Germline V gives CDR1 SNHLY, CDR2 FYNNEI.

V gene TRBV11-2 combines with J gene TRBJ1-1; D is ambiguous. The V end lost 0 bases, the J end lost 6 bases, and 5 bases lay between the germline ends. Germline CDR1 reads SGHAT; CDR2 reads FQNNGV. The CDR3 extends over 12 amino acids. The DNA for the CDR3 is TGTGCCAGCAGCTTAGAATTCTCTGAAGCTTTCTTT. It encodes CASSLEFSEAFF. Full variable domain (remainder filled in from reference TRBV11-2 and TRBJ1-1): EAGVAQSPRYKIIEKRQSVAFWCNPISGHATLYWYQQILGQGPKLLIQFQNNGVVDDSQLPKDRFSAERLKGVDSTLKIQPAKLEDSAVYLCASSLEFSEAFFGQGTRLTVV.

Here the CDR3 reads CASSLGRDEYEQYF. CDR3 DNA: TGTGCCAGCAGCTTAGGGCGGGACGAATACGAGCAGTACTTC. The rearrangement links TRBV13 to TRBJ2-7; tentatively, D is TRBD2 (6 bases). CDR1 and CDR2 from the germline V gene are PRHDT and FYEKMQ (reference sequence). This CDR3 has 14 amino acids. V gave up 0 bases and J gave up 4 bases, with 10 bases separating them.

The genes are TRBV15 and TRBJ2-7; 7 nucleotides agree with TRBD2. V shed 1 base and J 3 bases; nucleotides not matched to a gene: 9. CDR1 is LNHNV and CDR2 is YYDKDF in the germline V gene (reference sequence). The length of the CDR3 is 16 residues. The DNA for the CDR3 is TGTGCCACCAGCAGAGGTTCGGCTAGCGGAATCTACGAGCAGTACTTC. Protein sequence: CATSRGSASGIYEQYF.

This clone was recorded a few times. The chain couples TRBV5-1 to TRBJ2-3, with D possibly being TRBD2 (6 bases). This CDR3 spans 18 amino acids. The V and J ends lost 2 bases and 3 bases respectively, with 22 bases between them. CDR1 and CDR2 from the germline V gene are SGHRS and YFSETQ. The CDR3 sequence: CASSFGTFYTPLTDTQYF. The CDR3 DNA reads TGCGCCAGCAGCTTCGGGACTTTCTACACCCCTCTAACAGATACGCAGTATTTT.

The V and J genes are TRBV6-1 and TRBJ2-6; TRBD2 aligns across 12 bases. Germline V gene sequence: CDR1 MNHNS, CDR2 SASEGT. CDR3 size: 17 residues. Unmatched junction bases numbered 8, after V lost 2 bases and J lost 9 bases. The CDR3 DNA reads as TGTGCCAGCAGTGAAAGAGGGGGACTAGCGGGTAACAACGTCCTGACTTTC. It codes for CASSERGGLAGNNVLTF.

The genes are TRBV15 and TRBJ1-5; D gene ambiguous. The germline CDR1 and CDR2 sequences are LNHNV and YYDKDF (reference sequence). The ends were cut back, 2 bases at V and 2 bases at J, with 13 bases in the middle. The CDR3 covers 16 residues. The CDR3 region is CATSRRGSGGNQPQHF. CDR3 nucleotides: TGTGCCACCAGCAGAAGAGGAAGCGGGGGCAATCAGCCCCAGCATTTT.

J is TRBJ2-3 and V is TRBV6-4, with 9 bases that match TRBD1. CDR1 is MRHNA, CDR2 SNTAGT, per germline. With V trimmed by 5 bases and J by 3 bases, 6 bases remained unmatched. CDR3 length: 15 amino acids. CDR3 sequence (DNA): TGTGCCAGCAGTTCCGGGACAGGGCGGACAGATACGCAGTATTTT. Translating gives CASSSGTGRTDTQYF.

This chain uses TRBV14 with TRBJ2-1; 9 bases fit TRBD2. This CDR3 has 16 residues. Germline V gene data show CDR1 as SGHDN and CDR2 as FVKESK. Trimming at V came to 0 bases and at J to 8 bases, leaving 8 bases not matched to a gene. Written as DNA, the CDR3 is TGTGCCAGCAGCCAAGACGGGCGGGGGGGGAACGATGAGCAGTTCTTC. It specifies CASSQDGRGGNDEQFF.

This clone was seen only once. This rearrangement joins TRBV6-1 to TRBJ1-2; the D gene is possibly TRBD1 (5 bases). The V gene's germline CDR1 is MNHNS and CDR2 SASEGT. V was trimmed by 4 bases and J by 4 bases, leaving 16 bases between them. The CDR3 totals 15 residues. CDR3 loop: CASSVDFGQPYGYTF. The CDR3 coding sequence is TGTGCCAGCAGTGTCGATTTCGGACAACCCTATGGCTACACCTTC.

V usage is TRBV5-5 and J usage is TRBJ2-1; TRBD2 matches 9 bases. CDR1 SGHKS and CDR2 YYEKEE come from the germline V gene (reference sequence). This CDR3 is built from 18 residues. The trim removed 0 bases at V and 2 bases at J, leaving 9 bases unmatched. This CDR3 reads CASSLGSGGPYTYNEQFF. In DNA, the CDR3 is TGTGCCAGCAGCTTGGGTAGCGGGGGCCCTTACACCTACAATGAGCAGTTCTTC.

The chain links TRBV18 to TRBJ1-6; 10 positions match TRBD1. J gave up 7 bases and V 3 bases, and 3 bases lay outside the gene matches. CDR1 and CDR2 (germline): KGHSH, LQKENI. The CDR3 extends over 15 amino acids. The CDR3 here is CASSPGQGRNSPLHF. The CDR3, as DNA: TGTGCCAGCTCACCGGGACAGGGGAGGAATTCACCCCTCCACTTT.

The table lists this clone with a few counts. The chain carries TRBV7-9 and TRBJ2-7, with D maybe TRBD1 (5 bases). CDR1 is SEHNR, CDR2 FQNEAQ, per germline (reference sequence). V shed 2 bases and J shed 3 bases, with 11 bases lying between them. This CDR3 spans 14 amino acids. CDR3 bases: TGTGCCAGCAGCTTAAACGGCAGGGACTACGAGCAGTACTTC. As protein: CASSLNGRDYEQYF.

DNA of the CDR3: TGTGCCAGCAGCTTTCAGGGGGCGCGGTCACCCCTCCACTTT. It is translated as CASSFQGARSPLHF. The chain joins TRBV7-2 to TRBJ1-6; 8 bases agree with TRBD1. CDR3 size: 14 residues. The V and J ends lost 3 bases and 10 bases, in that order; junction bases with no gene match: 5. From germline, CDR1 is SGHTA and CDR2 FQGNSA.

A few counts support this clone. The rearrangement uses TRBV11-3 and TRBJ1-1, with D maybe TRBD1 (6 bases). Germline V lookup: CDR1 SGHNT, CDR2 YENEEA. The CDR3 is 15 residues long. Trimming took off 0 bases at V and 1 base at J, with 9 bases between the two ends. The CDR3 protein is CASSLDGQPNTEAFF. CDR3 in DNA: TGTGCCAGCAGCTTAGACGGACAGCCGAACACTGAAGCTTTCTTT.

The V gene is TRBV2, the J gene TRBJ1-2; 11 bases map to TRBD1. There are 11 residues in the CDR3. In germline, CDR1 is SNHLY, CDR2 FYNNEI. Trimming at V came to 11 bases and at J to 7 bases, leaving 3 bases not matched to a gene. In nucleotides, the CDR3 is TGTGCCGGACAGGGGGCGTTTGGCTACACCTTC. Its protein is CAGQGAFGYTF.